The 8 T cell receptor beta chains below all came from one sample that was sequenced in a study of shared T cell receptors in the human thymus. Assay used: immunoSEQ multiplex PCR; TCRdb lists only in-frame clones, some missing. In the table there are about 660,000 clones, 80% to 90% of which are singletons. The same data also went into a second study, on human thymus T cells.

The specimen sequenced was thymocytes. Receptor source: a boy less than two years old with a congenital heart defect.

The V call is TRBV14, the J call TRBJ2-2, with TRBD1 matching over 7 bases. The V segment lost 5 bases and the J segment 3 bases; nucleotides outside the gene matches: 6. Germline V CDR1 and CDR2: SGHDN, FVKESK. This CDR3 contains 15 residues. The CDR3 sequence is CASSYRDSHTGELFF. The CDR3 nucleotides read TGTGCCAGCAGCTACCGGGACAGTCACACCGGGGAGCTGTTTTTT.

This clone was picked up one time. The chain is built from TRBV10-3 and TRBJ2-7; tentative D call: TRBD2 (6 bases). Germline V gives CDR1 ENHRY, CDR2 SYGVKD. The CDR3 sequence is 14 residues long. Between the trimmed V and J ends, which lost 6 bases and 3 bases, there was a span of 15 bases. CDR3 amino acids: CAIRPRDWDYEQYF. CDR3 nucleotide sequence: TGTGCCATCAGACCCCGGGACTGGGACTACGAGCAGTACTTC.

The chain has TRBV27 and TRBJ1-5; D unresolved. V was clipped by 5 bases and J by 5 bases, with 10 bases between them. The germline V gene encodes CDR1 MNHEY and CDR2 SMNVEV (reference sequence). The length of the CDR3 is 13 residues. The chain's CDR3 is CASSADKDQPQHF. The CDR3 bases are TGTGCCAGCAGTGCCGACAAGGATCAGCCCCAGCATTTT.

This clone was seen a handful of times. This chain uses TRBV27 with TRBJ1-6, with D unresolved. The V gene lost 5 bases and the J gene lost 0 bases, with 20 bases spanning the gap. In germline, CDR1 is MNHEY, CDR2 SMNVEV (reference sequence). The CDR3 has 19 amino acids. The CDR3 reads CASSTKFVPSSSYNSPLHF. The CDR3 DNA is TGTGCCAGCAGTACAAAGTTCGTCCCTTCAAGCTCCTATAATTCACCCCTCCACTTT.

The genes are TRBV6-5 and TRBJ1-2, with TRBD1 matching over 9 bases. The germline gives CDR1 MNHEY, CDR2 SVGAGI. The CDR3 contains 14 residues. Trimming cost V 4 bases and J 5 bases; bases outside gene matches: 5. Written as DNA, the CDR3 is TGTGCCAGCAGTTCCCGGGACAGGGCTTATGGCTACACCTTC. This encodes CASSSRDRAYGYTF.

This chain joins TRBV18 and TRBJ2-7; 7 nucleotides line up with TRBD2. Germline trimming cut 2 bases from V and 2 bases from J; bases unmatched to any gene: 6. Germline V gene lookup returns CDR1 KGHSH and CDR2 LQKENI. The CDR3 is 15 residues long. The CDR3 reads CASSPASGLTYEQYF. The CDR3 DNA sequence: TGTGCCAGCTCACCAGCTAGCGGATTAACCTACGAGCAGTACTTC.

This clone was found a few times. J is TRBJ2-5 and V is TRBV14; D remains ambiguous. The germline V gene encodes CDR1 SGHDN and CDR2 FVKESK. V lost 3 bases to trimming and J lost 5 bases, with 4 bases between them. The CDR3 has 11 amino acids. For the CDR3, the DNA is TGTGCCAGCAGCCACGGGGAGACCCAGTACTTC. This translates into CASSHGETQYF.

The rearrangement links TRBV19 to TRBJ1-2; 7 bases are shared with TRBD1. The J segment lost 3 bases and the V segment lost 4 bases, leaving 8 bases of the junction unmatched. Per the germline V gene, CDR1 is LNHDA and CDR2 is SQIVND (reference sequence). The CDR3 runs 15 residues. CDR3 residues: CASSKLTGSHYGYTF. CDR3 DNA: TGTGCCAGTAGTAAATTGACAGGGAGTCACTATGGCTACACCTTC.